The text below deals with one T cell receptor (beta chain). The germline V gene encodes CDR1 SGHTA and CDR2 FQGNSA. The ends were cut back, 4 bases at V and 1 base at J, with 7 bases in the middle. The CDR3 is 13 amino acids. The sample belongs to a study of blood T cell repertoires in COVID-19. In the source study's methods: Reference gene primer amplification gave estimated nucleated cell counts. Clones were read by immunoSEQ multiplex PCR, and TCRdb kept only the in-frame ones, dropping some. D and trimming were read from the DNA, whereas the V and J calls and clone size are those reported in that table. Of 150,000 or so clones in the sample, about 85% were seen once.

J is TRBJ1-1 and V is TRBV7-2; no definite D call. Material for sequencing was peripheral blood. This receptor was identified in a man younger than 35 with acute or convalescent COVID-19. The CDR3 here is CASSSHRNTEAFF. The DNA for the CDR3 is TGTGCCAGCAGCTCCCACAGGAACACTGAAGCTTTCTTT.